The entry below describes one T cell receptor beta chain. Original methodology: Counts of nucleated cells, estimated from reference gene primer amplification, were obtained. TCRdb keeps only in-frame clones here, not all; method: immunoSEQ multiplex PCR. V, J and clone size were drawn from that table, and D and trimming were deduced from the DNA. The sample has under 350,000 clones; roughly 90% are singletons. The data belong to a study of blood T cell repertoires in COVID-19. In the study overall: Collection of acute and convalescent COVID-19 samples took place in the United States, Italy and Spain. Nucleic acid was either cDNA or gDNA, and it came from T cells, B-cell-depleted T cells, or PBMCs.

The CDR3 is 15 residues long. Germline values: CDR1 MNHEY, CDR2 SVGAGI. V was clipped by 8 bases and J by 5 bases, with 21 bases between them. The chain uses TRBV6-5 and TRBJ2-5; possibly TRBD1 for D (6 bases). The source is a man between 45 and 60 years old with acute or convalescent COVID-19. What was sequenced was peripheral blood. In DNA, the CDR3 is TGTGCCAGCCCCGGGTGGGACACGGGGACGGAGACCCAGTACTTC. This translates into CASPGWDTGTETQYF.